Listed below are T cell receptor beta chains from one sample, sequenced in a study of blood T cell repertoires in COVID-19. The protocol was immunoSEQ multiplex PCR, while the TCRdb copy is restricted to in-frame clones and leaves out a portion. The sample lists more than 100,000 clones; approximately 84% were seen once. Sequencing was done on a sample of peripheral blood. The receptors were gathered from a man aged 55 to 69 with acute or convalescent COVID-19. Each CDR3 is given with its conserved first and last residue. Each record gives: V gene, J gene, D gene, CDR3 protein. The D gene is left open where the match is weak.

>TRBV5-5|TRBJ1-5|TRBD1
CASSLILGQGSVYQPQHF
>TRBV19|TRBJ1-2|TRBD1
CASSLKPGQGNYTF
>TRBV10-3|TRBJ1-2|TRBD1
CAITSGQGGGYTF
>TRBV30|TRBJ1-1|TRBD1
CAWSRDRGQGGAFF
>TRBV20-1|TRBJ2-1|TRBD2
CSASLASGSPLLDNEQFF
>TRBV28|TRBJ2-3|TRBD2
CASSHSGRATDTQYF
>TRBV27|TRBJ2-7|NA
CASSLRGYEQYF
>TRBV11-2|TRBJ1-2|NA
CASSSQGPRYGYTF
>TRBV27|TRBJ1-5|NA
CASCPRYSNQPQHF
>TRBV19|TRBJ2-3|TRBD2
CASASGRAADTQYF
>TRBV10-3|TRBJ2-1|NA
CAISDTGEAYNEQFF
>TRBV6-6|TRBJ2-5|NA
CASSITQGSRETQYF
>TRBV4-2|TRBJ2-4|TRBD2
CASSQPAGGQENIQYF
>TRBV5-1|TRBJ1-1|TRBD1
CASSLAPPGGLVNTEAFF
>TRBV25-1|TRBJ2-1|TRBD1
CASSEGRQGANEQFF
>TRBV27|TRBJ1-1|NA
CASSLLRDTEAFF
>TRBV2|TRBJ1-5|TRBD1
CASRRDRGDNQPQHF
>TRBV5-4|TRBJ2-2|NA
CASRRDSNTGELFF
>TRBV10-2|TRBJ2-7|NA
CASQSNRAGEQYF
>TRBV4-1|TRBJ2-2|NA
CASSQARGAVGTGELFF
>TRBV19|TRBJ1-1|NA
CASSMVQTPTMNTEAFF
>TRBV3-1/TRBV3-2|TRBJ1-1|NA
CASSLLDRSTEAFF
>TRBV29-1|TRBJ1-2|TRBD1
CSVGTGNYGYTF
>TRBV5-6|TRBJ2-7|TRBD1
CASSWTGSYEQYF
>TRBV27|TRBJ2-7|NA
CASSPRVSYEQYF
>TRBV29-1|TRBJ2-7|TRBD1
CSADRGFEQYF
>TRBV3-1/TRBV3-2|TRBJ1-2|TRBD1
CASSGLTGTGIYGYTF
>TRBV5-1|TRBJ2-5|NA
CASSLGPSYQETQYF
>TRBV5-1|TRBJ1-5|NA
CASSLDGHINQPQHF
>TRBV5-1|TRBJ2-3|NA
CASSSPDISTDTQYF
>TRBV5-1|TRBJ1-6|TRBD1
CASSLDPGTANSPLHF
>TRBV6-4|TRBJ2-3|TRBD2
CASRRTSGSDTQYF
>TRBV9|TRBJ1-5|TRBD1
CASSVGVSGQGNQPQHF
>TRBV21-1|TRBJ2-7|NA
CALPWAVAYEQYF
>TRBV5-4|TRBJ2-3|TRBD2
CASSSAGLAGGTDTQYF
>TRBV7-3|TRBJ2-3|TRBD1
CASSLTTGGTDTQYF
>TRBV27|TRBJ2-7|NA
CASSFSAATPYEQYF
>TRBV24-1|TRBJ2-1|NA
CATGPGSSYNEQFF
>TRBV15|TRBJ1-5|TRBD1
CATNPTGHLNQPQHF
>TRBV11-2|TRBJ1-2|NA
CASSPTSVVYTF
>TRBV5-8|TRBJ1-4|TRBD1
CASSPTGVVGEKLFF
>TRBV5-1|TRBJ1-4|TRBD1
CASRSTGGQEKLFF
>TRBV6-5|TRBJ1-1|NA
CASSTDKNTEAFF
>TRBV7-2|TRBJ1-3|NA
CASSQRGGSGNTIYF
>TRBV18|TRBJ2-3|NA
CASSPPSVARNTQYF
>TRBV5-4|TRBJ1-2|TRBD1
CASSQPGQEYGYTF
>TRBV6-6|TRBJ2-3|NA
CASSRPLADTQYF
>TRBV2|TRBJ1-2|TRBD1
CASRKGQGAYGYTF
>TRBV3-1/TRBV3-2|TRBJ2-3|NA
CASSHGLEGDTQYF
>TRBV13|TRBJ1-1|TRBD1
CASSSRTGGALMNTEAFF
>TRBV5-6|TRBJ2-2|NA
CASSPVGGTNTGELFF
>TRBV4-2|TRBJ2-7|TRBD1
CASSQEWRTGGSSYEQYF
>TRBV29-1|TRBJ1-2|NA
CSDEGDGGYGYTF
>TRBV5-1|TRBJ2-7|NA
CASSTSGTYEQYF
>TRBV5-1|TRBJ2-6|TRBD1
CASSSYRGRGSGANVLTF